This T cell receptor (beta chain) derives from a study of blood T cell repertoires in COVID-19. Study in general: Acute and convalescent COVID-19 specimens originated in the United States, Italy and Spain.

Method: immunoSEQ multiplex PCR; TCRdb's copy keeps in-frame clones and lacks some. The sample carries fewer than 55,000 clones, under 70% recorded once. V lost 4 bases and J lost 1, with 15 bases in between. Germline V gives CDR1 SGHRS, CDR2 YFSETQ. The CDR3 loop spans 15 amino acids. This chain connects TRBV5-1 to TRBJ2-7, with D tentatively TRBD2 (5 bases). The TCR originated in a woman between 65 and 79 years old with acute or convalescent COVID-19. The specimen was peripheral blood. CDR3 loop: CASSPTDGGSYEQYF. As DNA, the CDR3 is TGCGCCAGCAGCCCCACCGACGGCGGGTCCTACGAGCAGTACTTC.